A single sample is the source of the 3 T cell receptor beta chains below, sequenced in a study of T cell responses to AZD1222 COVID-19 vaccine. The table came from immunoSEQ multiplex PCR; TCRdb's copy has only in-frame clones and leaves some out. Of 160,000 or so clones detected, less than 95% appear once; the ten largest clones hold around 4%. Material: peripheral blood, obtained on day 0 of AZD1222 vaccination. These receptors were obtained from an adult in good health.

V usage is TRBV30 and J usage is TRBJ1-3, with 7 bases aligning to TRBD1. This CDR3 region has 14 residues. Germline V lookup: CDR1 GTSNPN, CDR2 SVGIG (reference sequence). V shed 1 base, J shed 8 bases, and the junction held 8 bases outside the gene matches. As DNA, the CDR3 is TGTGCCTGGAGTGGGGGCAGGGGGTCGGACACCATATATTTT. Amino acid sequence: CAWSGGRGSDTIYF.

The chain carries TRBV11-2 and TRBJ1-2; 8 nucleotides match TRBD1. This CDR3 region has 15 residues. Germline V gene lookup returns CDR1 SGHAT and CDR2 FQNNGV. V was clipped by 5 bases and J by 0 bases; unmatched bases: 5. The CDR3 nucleotides read TGTGCCAGCAGCCTAACAGGGGGTGCTAACTATGGCTACACCTTC. As protein: CASSLTGGANYGYTF.

V is TRBV7-8 and J is TRBJ2-5, with 12 bases that match TRBD2. Germline V lookup: CDR1 SGHVS, CDR2 FQNEAQ. After removal of 4 bases from V and 4 bases from J, the junction contained 1 base not matched to a gene. This CDR3 is 14 amino acids long. In DNA, the CDR3 is TGTGCCAGCAGCTCTAGCGGGAGGGTAGAGACCCAGTACTTC. Translating gives CASSSSGRVETQYF. The entire variable domain, with the rest obtained from reference TRBV7-8 and TRBJ2-5, is as follows: GAGVSQSPRYKVAKRGQDVALRCDPISGHVSLFWYQQALGQGPEFLTYFQNEAQLDKSGLPSDRFFAERPEGSVSTLKIQRTQQEDSAVYLCASSSSGRVETQYFGPGTRLLVL.